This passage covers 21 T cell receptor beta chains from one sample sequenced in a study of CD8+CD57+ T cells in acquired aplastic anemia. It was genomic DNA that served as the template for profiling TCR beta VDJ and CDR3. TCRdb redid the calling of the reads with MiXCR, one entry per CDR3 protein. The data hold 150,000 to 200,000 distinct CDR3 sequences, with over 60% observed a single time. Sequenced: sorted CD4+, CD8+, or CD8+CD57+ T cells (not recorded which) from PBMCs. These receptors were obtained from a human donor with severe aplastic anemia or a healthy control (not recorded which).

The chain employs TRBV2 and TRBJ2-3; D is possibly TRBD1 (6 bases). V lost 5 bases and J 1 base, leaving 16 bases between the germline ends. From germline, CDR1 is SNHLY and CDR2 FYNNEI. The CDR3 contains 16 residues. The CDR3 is CASSFSGVRGTDTQYF. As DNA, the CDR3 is TGTGCCAGCAGTTTCTCAGGGGTGCGCGGCACAGATACGCAGTATTTT. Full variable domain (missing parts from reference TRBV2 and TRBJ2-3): EPEVTQTPSHQVTQMGQEVILRCVPISNHLYFYWYRQILGQKVEFLVSFYNNEISEKSEIFDDQFSVERPDGSNFTLKIRSTKLEDSAMYFCASSFSGVRGTDTQYFGPGTRLTVL.

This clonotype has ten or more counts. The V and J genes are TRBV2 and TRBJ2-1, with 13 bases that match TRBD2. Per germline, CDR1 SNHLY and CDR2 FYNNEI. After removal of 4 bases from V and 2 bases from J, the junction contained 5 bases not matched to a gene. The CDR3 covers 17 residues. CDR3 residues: CASSVATSGGAYNEQFF. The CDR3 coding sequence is TGTGCCAGCAGTGTAGCCACTAGCGGGGGGGCCTACAATGAGCAGTTCTTC.

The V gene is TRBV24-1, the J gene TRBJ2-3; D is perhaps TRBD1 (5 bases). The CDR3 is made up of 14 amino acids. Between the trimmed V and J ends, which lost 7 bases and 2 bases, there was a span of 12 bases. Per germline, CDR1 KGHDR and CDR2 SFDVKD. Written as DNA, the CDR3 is TGTGCCACCAGCGAATGGGGCACCACAGATACGCAGTATTTT. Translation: CATSEWGTTDTQYF.

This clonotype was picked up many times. Here the CDR3 DNA reads TGTGCCAGCAGCTTAGTAGGGGGGTCCGGTAATGAAAAACTGTTTTTT. Its protein product is CASSLVGGSGNEKLFF. V gene TRBV7-9 combines with J gene TRBJ1-4; tentatively, D is TRBD1 (6 bases). The V and J ends lost 1 base and 4 bases respectively, with 13 bases between them. This CDR3 has 16 residues. In germline, CDR1 is SEHNR, CDR2 FQNEAQ (reference sequence).

The CDR3 DNA follows: TGCGCCAGCAGCCAACCACTAGCGGCGTCCTACGAGCAGTACTTC. This sequence encodes CASSQPLAASYEQYF. The V call is TRBV4-3, the J call TRBJ2-7; 8 positions match TRBD2. Germline V gene sequence: CDR1 LGHNA, CDR2 YSLEER. The CDR3 length is 15 residues. The ends lost 2 bases at V and 1 base at J; junction bases unmatched: 4.

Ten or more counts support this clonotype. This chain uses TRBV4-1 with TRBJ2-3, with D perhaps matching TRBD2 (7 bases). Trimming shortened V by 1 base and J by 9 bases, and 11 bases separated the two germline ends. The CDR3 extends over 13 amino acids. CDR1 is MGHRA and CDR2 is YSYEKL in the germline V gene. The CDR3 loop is CASSQGEGGTQYF. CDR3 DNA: TGCGCCAGCAGCCAAGGGGAGGGGGGGACGCAGTATTTT.

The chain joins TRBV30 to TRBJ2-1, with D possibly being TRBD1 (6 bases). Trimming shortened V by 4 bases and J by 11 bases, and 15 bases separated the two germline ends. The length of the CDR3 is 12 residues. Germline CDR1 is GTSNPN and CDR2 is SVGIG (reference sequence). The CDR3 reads CAWNPAGQQQFF. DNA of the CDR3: TGTGCCTGGAACCCGGCAGGACAGCAGCAGTTCTTC.

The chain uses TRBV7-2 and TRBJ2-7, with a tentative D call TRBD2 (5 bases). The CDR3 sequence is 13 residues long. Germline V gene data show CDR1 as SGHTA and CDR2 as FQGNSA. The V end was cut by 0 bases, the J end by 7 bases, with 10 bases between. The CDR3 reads CASSLARTGEQYF. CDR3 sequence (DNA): TGTGCCAGCAGCTTAGCGCGAACGGGGGAGCAGTACTTC.

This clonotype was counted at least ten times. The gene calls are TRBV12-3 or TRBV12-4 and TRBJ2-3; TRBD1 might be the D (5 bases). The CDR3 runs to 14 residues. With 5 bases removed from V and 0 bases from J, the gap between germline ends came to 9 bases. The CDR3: CASSRTTSTDTQYF. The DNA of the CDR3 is TGTGCCAGCAGTAGGACAACTAGCACAGATACGCAGTATTTT.

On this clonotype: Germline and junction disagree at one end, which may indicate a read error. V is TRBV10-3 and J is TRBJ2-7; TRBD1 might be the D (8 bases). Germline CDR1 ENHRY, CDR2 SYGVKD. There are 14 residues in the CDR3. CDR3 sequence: CASSNTGGGYEQYF. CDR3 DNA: TGTGCCAGCAGTAATACAGGGGGGGGATACGAGCAGTACTTC.

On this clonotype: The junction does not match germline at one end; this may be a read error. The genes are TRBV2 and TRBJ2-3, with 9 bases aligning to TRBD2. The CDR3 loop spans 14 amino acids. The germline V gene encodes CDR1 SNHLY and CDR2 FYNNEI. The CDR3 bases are TGCGCCAGCAGGGGGGCGGGGGGGCCAGATACGCAGTATTTT. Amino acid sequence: CASRGAGGPDTQYF.

CDR3 bases: TGCAGTGCTAGAGATGGGGTCGCAGGCGGGAACACTGAAGCTTTCTTT. Translation gives CSARDGVAGGNTEAFF. The chain couples TRBV20-1 to TRBJ1-1; no clear D gene. The CDR3 runs 16 residues. Trimming took off 0 bases at V and 1 base at J, with 15 bases between the two ends. From germline, CDR1 is DFQATT and CDR2 SNEGSKA (reference sequence).

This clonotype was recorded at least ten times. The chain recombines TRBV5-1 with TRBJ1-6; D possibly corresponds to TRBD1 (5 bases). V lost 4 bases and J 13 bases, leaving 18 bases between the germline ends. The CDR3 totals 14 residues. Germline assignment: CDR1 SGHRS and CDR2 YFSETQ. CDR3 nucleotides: TGCGCCAGCAGCCCGCAGGACACGGGGTCCCCCCTCCACTTT. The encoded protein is CASSPQDTGSPLHF.

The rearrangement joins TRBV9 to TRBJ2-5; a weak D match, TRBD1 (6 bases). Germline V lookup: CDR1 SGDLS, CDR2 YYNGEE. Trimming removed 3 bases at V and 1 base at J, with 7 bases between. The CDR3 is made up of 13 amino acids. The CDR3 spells CASSGGGQETQYF. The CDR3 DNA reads TGTGCCAGCAGCGGAGGGGGCCAAGAGACCCAGTACTTC.

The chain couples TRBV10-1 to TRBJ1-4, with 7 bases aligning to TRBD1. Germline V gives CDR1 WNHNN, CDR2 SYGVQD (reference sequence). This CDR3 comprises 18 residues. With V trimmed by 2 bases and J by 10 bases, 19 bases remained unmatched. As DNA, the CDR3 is TGCGCCAGCAGTGAGAAGGACAGGAGTCGCACTACTCTGGTAAAACTGTTTTTT. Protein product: CASSEKDRSRTTLVKLFF.

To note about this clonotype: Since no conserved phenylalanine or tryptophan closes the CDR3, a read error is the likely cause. Here the CDR3 reads CSVDSSLEYQETQYL. The CDR3 bases are TGCAGCGTCGACTCTAGTCTCGAGTACCAAGAGACCCAGTACTTA. The V and J genes are TRBV29-1 and TRBJ2-5; D remains unclear. The germline gives CDR1 SQVTM, CDR2 ANQGSEA. V lost 6 bases and J lost 0, with 17 bases in between. The CDR3 has 15 amino acids.

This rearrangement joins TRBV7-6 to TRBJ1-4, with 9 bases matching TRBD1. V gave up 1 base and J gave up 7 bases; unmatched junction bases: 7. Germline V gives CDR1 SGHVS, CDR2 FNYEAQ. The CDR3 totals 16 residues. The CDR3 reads CASSLVTGGVGEKLFF. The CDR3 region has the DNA TGTGCCAGCAGCTTAGTAACAGGGGGCGTTGGTGAAAAACTGTTTTTT.

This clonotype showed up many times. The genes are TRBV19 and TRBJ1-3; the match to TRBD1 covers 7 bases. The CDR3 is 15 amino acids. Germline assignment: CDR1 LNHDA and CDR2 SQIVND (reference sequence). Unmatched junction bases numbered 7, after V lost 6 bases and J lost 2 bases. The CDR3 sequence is CASSSFQGAGNTIYF. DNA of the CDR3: TGTGCCAGTAGCTCCTTTCAGGGGGCTGGAAACACCATATATTTT.

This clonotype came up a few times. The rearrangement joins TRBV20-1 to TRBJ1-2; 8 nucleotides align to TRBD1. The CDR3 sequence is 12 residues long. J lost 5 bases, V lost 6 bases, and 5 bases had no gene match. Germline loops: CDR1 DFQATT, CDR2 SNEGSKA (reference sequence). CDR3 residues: CSATGALYGYTF. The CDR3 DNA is TGCAGTGCGACAGGGGCTTTGTATGGCTACACCTTC.

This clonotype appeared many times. CDR3 sequence reads: CASSTGDNEKLFF. The CDR3 DNA reads TGTGCCAGCAGTACAGGGGATAATGAAAAACTGTTTTTT. This chain uses TRBV6-5 with TRBJ1-4; 7 nucleotides align to TRBD1. In germline, CDR1 is MNHEY, CDR2 SVGAGI. The CDR3 length is 13 residues. V was clipped by 5 bases and J by 4 bases; unmatched bases: 1.

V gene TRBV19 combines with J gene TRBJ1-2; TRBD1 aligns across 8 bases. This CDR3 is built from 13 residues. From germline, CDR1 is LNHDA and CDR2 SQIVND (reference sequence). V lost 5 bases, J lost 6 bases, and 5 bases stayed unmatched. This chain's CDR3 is CASSSRDRHGYTF. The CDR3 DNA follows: TGTGCCAGTAGTTCCCGGGACAGGCATGGCTACACCTTC.